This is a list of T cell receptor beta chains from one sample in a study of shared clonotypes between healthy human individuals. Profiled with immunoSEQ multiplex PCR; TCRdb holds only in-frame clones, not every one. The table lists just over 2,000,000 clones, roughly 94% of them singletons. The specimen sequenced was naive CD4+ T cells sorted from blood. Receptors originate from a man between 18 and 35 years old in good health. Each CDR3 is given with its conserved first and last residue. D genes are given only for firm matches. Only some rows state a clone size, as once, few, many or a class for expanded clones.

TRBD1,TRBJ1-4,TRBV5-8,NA,CAIRQGEKLFF,TGTGCCATAAGACAGGGGGAAAAACTGTTTTTT
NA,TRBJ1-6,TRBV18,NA,CASSPVSYNSPLHF,TGTGCCAGCTCACCGGTGTCCTATAATTCACCCCTCCACTTT
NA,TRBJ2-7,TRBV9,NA,CASSVDERASYEQYF,TGTGCCAGCAGCGTAGATGAGCGGGCGTCCTACGAGCAGTACTTC
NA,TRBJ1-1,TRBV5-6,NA,CASSLVAGPVKAFF,TGTGCCAGCAGCTTGGTGGCAGGGCCTGTGAAAGCTTTCTTT
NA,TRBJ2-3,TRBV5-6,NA,CASSLDGRVGTDTQYF,TGTGCCAGCAGCTTGGACGGCAGGGTAGGCACAGATACGCAGTATTTT
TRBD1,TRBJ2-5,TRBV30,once,CAWSTQFGTVIQTQYF,TGTGCCTGGAGTACCCAATTCGGGACAGTAATACAGACCCAGTACTTC
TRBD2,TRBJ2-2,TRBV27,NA,CASSSSGGNNTGELFF,TGTGCCAGCAGCTCTAGCGGGGGGAACAACACCGGGGAGCTGTTTTTT
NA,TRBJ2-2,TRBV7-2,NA,CASSSKRGAGELFF,TGTGCCAGCAGCTCTAAGCGAGGGGCCGGGGAGCTGTTTTTT
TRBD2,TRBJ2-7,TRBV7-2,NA,CASSQTSGIGEQYF,TGTGCCAGCAGCCAGACTAGCGGGATAGGCGAGCAGTACTTC
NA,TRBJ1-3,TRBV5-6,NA,CASSPGILSGNTIYF,TGTGCCAGCAGCCCGGGGATACTCTCTGGAAACACCATATATTTT
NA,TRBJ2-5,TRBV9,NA,CASSGPGKETQYF,TGTGCCAGCAGCGGACCGGGCAAAGAGACCCAGTACTTC
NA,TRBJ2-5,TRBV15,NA,CATSREGLETQYF,TGTGCCACCAGCAGAGAGGGTCTCGAGACCCAGTACTTC
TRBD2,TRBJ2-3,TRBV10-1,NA,CASSGTSGVGDTQYF,TGCGCCAGCAGTGGGACTAGCGGGGTCGGAGATACGCAGTATTTT
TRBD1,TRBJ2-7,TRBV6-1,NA,CASSMTGLHEQYF,TGTGCCAGCAGCATGACAGGGCTCCACGAGCAGTACTTC
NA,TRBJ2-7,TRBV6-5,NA,CASRSPGTGTYEQYF,TGTGCCAGCAGGAGCCCGGGAACTGGCACCTACGAGCAGTACTTC
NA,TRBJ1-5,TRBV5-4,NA,CASSPGGGAGPQHF,TGTGCCAGCAGCCCGGGGGGGGGTGCTGGGCCCCAGCATTTT
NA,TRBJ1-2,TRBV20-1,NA,CSARPPPGYTF,TGCAGTGCTAGGCCGCCCCCTGGCTACACCTTC
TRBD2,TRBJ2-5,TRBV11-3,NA,CASSFSGGAHETQYF,TGTGCCAGCAGCTTTAGCGGGGGGGCACACGAGACCCAGTACTTC
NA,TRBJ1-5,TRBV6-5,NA,CASSLLSNQPQHF,TGTGCCAGCAGTCTCCTCAGCAATCAGCCCCAGCATTTT
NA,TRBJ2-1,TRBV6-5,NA,CASSYVKGGYNEQFF,TGTGCCAGCAGTTACGTTAAGGGGGGCTACAATGAGCAGTTCTTC
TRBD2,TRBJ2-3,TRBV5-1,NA,CASSLGLAGGPADTQYF,TGCGCCAGCAGCTTGGGGCTAGCGGGAGGGCCAGCAGATACGCAGTATTTT
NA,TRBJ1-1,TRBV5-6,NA,CASSLDLGVNTEAFF,TGTGCCAGCAGCTTAGATCTAGGAGTGAACACTGAAGCTTTCTTT
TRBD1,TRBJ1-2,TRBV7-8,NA,CASSSPGTGTGGYTF,TGTGCCAGCAGCTCTCCCGGGACAGGGACGGGAGGCTACACCTTC
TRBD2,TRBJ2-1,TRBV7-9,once,CAGGTNRNEQFF,TGTGCCGGAGGGACTAACCGCAATGAGCAGTTCTTC
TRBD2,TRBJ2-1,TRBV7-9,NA,CASSLRGRDTHNEQFF,TGTGCCAGCAGCTTACGCGGGAGGGACACCCACAATGAGCAGTTCTTC
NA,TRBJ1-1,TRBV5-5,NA,CASSLAQGMNTEAFF,TGTGCCAGCAGCTTGGCCCAGGGGATGAACACTGAAGCTTTCTTT
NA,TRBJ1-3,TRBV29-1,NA,CSVEGVGKSSGNTIYF,TGCAGCGTTGAGGGGGTCGGAAAAAGCTCTGGAAACACCATATATTTT
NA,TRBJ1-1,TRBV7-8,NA,CASSPRGRANTGNTEAFF,TGTGCCAGCAGCCCACGAGGGCGAGCGAATACTGGGAACACTGAAGCTTTCTTT
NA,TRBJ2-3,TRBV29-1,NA,CSVRAGSSTDTQYF,TGCAGCGTACGGGCGGGTTCTAGCACAGATACGCAGTATTTT
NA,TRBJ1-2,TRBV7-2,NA,CASSLGQGSGYTF,TGTGCCAGCAGCTTGGGGCAGGGGAGTGGCTACACCTTC
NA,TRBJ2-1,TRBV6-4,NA,CASSDSRLGRNEQFF,TGTGCCAGCAGTGACTCACGACTAGGTCGGAATGAGCAGTTCTTC
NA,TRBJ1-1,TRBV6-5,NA,CASRYDRDTEAFF,TGTGCCAGCAGATACGACAGAGACACTGAAGCTTTCTTT
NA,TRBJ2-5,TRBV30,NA,CAWSVLRGETQYF,TGTGCCTGGAGTGTATTGCGGGGAGAGACCCAGTACTTC
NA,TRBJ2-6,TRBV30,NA,CAWRVASGANVLTF,TGTGCCTGGAGAGTGGCCTCTGGGGCCAACGTCCTGACTTTC
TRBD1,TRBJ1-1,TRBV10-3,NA,CAIIKDRTPMYTEAFF,TGTGCCATCATAAAGGACAGGACTCCTATGTACACTGAAGCTTTCTTT
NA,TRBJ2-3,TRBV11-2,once,CASSLAGTTSTDTQYF,TGTGCCAGCAGCTTAGCGGGGACAACTAGCACAGATACGCAGTATTTT
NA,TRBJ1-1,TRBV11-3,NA,CASSFGSQGEAFF,TGTGCCAGCAGCTTTGGCAGCCAGGGAGAAGCTTTCTTT
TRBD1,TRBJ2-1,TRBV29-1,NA,CSALGQALEQFF,TGCAGCGCCCTGGGACAGGCGCTTGAGCAGTTCTTC
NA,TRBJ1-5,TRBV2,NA,CASSEGSASNQPQHF,TGTGCCAGCAGTGAGGGGAGCGCCAGCAATCAGCCCCAGCATTTT
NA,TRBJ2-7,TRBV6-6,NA,CASSPWGTYEQYF,TGTGCCAGCAGTCCCTGGGGGACCTACGAGCAGTACTTC
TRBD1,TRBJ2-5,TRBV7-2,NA,CASSSDRLLETQYF,TGTGCCAGCAGTTCGGACAGGTTACTTGAGACCCAGTACTTC
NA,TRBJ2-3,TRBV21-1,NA,CASSIRTGSTDTQYF,TGTGCCAGCAGCATCCGGACAGGCTCCACAGATACGCAGTATTTT
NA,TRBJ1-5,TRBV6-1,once,CASRDRNQPQHF,TGTGCCAGCAGGGATAGAAATCAGCCCCAGCATTTT
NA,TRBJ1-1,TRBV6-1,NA,CASSEGYTVDTEAFF,TGTGCCAGCAGTGAAGGGTACACAGTGGACACTGAAGCTTTCTTT
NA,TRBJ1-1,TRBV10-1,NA,CASSEGAVAFF,TGCGCCAGCAGTGAGGGGGCCGTAGCTTTCTTT
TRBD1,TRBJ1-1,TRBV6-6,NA,CASSSGQGTEAFF,TGTGCCAGCAGTTCCGGACAGGGAACTGAAGCTTTCTTT
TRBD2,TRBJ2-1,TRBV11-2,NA,CASSSFSGRTYNEQFF,TGTGCCAGCAGCTCATTTAGCGGGAGGACCTACAATGAGCAGTTCTTC
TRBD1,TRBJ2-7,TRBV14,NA,CASSHPTGFLSDEQYF,TGTGCCAGCAGCCACCCGACAGGGTTTCTCTCCGACGAGCAGTACTTC
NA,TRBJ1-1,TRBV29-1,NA,CSVVRTEAFF,TGCAGCGTTGTGCGGACTGAAGCTTTCTTT
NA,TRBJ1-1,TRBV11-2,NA,CASSLITNTEAFF,TGTGCCAGCAGCTTGATAACGAACACTGAAGCTTTCTTT